This T cell receptor (beta chain) was identified in a study of Ad26.COV2.S vaccination and SARS-CoV-2 variants. Looking at the study overall: Into the muscle, Ad26.COV2.S was dosed once or twice, 56 days apart. Study-level results: Whether participants received vaccine or placebo, their non-spike TCR breadth was similar. Reports say spike-specific CD8+ and CD4+ T cell responses covered substantial breadth after vaccination.

Details on this clone: Its antigen remains unidentified.

This CDR3 is 14 amino acids long. The germline V gene has CDR1 MNHEY and CDR2 SMNVEV (reference sequence). The J segment lost 3 bases and the V segment lost 8 bases, leaving 8 bases of the junction unmatched. Described treatment: around 19 received Ad26.COV2.S at low or high dose, single or two shots; several received placebo; per-sample allocation not given. Day 63 following the first vaccine or placebo injection was when the samples were taken. Clones were sequenced by immunoSEQ multiplex PCR, and TCRdb holds only the in-frame ones, with some missing. Of about 350,000 clones listed, around 84% were seen once; the top ten hold roughly 3.5%.

The sample consisted of peripheral blood, taken in a trial of Ad26.COV2.S vaccine versus placebo. The V and J genes are TRBV27 and TRBJ2-7; TRBD2 matches 9 bases. The clonotype originates from a person aged 18-65 years who received the Ad26.COV2.S COVID-19 vaccine or a placebo. Written as DNA, the CDR3 is TGTGCCAGCGGATTAGCGGGAGTGGGCTACGAGCAGTACTTC. Translated: CASGLAGVGYEQYF.